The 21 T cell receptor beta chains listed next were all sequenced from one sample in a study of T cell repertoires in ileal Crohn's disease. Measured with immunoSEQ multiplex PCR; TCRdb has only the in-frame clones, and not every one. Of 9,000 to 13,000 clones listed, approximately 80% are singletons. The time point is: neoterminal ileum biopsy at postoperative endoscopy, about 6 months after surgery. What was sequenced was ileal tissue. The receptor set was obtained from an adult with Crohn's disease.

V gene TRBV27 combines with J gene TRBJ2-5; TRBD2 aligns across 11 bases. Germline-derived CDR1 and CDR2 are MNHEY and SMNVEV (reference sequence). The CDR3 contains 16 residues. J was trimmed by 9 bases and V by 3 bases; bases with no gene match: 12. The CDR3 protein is CASSFLAGGTRDPQYF. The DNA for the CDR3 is TGTGCCAGCAGTTTTTTAGCGGGAGGGACAAGAGATCCCCAGTACTTC.

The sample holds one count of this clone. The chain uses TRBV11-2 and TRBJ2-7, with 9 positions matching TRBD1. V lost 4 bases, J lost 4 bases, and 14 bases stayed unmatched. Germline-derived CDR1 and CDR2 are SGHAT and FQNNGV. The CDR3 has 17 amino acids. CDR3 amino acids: CASSSFRGQGKDYEQYF. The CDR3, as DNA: TGTGCCAGCAGCTCGTTCAGGGGACAGGGCAAGGATTACGAGCAGTACTTC.

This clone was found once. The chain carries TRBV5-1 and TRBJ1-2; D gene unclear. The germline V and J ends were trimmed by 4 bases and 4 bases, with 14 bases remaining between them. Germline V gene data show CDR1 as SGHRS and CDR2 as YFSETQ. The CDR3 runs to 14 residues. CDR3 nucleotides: TGCGCCAGCAGCAAAATGACGGGAGTCTATGGCTACACCTTC. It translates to CASSKMTGVYGYTF.

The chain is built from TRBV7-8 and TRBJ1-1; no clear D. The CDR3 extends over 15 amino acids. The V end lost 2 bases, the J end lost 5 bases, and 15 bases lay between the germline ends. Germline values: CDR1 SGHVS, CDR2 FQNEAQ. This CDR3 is CASSLPIRGRTEAFF. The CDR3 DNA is TGTGCCAGCAGCTTACCCATACGGGGTCGGACTGAAGCTTTCTTT.

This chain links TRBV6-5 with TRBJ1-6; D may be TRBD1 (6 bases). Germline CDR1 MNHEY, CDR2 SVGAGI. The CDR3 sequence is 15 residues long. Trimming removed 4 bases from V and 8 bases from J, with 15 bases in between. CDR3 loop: CASSLSGQLYSPLHF. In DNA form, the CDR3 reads TGTGCCAGCAGTTTATCAGGACAGCTTTATTCACCCCTCCACTTT.

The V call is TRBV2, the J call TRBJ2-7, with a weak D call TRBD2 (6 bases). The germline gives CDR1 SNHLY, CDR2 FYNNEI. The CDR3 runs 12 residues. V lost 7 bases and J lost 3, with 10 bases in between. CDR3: CASTPGSYEQYF. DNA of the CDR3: TGTGCCAGCACACCCGGGAGCTACGAGCAGTACTTC.

CDR3 sequence (DNA): TGTGCCAGCAGTGAAAGCCCCTTAGGGGGTACTGAAGCTTTCTTT. It yields the protein CASSESPLGGTEAFF. The chain recombines TRBV6-1 with TRBJ1-1, with D possibly matching TRBD1 (6 bases). CDR1 and CDR2 (germline): MNHNS, SASEGT. V was cut by 2 bases and J by 5 bases, with 15 bases left in between. The CDR3 is made up of 15 amino acids.

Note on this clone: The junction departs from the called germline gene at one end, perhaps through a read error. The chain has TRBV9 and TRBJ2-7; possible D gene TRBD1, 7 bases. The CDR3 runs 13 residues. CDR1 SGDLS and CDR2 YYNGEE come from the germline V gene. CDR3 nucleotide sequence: TGTGCCCGCAGCGTGACAGGGACTGACGAGCAGTACTTC. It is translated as CARSVTGTDEQYF. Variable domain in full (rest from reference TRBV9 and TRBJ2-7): DSGVTQTPKHLITATGQRVTLRCSPRSGDLSVYWYQQSLDQGLQFLIQYYNGEERAKGNILERFSAQQFPDLHSELNLSSLELGDSALYFCARSVTGTDEQYFGPGTRLTVT.

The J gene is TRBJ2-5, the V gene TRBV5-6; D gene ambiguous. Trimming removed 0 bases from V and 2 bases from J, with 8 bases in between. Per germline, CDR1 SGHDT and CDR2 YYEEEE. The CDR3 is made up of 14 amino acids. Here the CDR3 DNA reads TGTGCCAGCAGCTTGGCACACCCACAAGAGACCCAGTACTTC. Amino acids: CASSLAHPQETQYF. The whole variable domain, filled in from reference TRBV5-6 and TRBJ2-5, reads DAGVTQSPTHLIKTRGQQVTLRCSPKSGHDTVSWYQQALGQGPQFIFQYYEEEERQRGNFPDRFSGHQFPNYSSELNVNALLLGDSALYLCASSLAHPQETQYFGPGTRLLVL.

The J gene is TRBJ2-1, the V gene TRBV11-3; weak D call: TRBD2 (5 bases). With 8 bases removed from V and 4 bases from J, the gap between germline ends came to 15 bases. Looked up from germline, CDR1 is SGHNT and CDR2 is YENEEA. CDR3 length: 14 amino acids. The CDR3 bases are TGTGCCAGCGGACGAGGAGGTGGGTACAATGAGCAGTTCTTC. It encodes CASGRGGGYNEQFF.

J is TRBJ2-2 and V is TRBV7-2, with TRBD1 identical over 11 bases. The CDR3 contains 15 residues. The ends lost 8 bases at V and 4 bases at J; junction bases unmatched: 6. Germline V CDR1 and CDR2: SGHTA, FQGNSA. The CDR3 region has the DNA TGTGCCAGCGGAATCGGGACAGGGGGCACCGGGGAGCTGTTTTTT. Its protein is CASGIGTGGTGELFF.

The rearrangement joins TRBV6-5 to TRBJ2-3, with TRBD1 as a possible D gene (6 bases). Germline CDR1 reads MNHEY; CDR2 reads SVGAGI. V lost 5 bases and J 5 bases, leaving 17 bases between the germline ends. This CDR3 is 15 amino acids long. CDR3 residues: CASSKTGSLGDTQYF. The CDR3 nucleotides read TGTGCCAGCAGTAAAACAGGGTCCCTCGGAGATACGCAGTATTTT.

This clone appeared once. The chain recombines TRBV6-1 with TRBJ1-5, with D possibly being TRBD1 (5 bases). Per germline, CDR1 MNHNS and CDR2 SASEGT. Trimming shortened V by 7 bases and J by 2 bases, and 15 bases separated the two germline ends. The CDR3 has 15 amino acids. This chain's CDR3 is CASKLGGGRNQPQHF. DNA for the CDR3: TGTGCCAGCAAGTTGGGGGGGGGTCGCAATCAGCCCCAGCATTTT.

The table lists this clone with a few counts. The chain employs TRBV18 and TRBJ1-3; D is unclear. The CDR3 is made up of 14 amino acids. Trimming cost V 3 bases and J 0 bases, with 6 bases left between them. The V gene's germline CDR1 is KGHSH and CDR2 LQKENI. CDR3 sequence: CASSPGLSGNTIYF. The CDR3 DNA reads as TGTGCCAGCTCACCCGGACTCTCTGGAAACACCATATATTTT.

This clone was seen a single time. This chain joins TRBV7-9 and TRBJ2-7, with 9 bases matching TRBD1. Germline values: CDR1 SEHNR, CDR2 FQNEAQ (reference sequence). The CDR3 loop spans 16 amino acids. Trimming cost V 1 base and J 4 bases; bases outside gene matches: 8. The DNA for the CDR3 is TGTGCCAGCAGCTTAGGCCGGGACAGGGAAGAATACGAGCAGTACTTC. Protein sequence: CASSLGRDREEYEQYF.

CDR3 bases: TGTGCCTGGAGTTCTCAGGGGGGAAACACTGAAGCTTTCTTT. Its translation is CAWSSQGGNTEAFF. This chain links TRBV30 with TRBJ1-1; 7 bases map to TRBD1. Germline lookup yields CDR1 GTSNPN and CDR2 SVGIG (reference sequence). The CDR3 has 14 amino acids. Unmatched junction bases numbered 5, after V lost 2 bases and J lost 2 bases.

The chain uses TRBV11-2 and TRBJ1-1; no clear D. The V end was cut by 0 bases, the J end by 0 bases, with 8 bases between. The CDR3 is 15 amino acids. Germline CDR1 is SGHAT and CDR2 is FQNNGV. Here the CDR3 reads CASSLDPSLNTEAFF. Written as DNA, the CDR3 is TGTGCCAGCAGCTTAGATCCCAGTTTGAACACTGAAGCTTTCTTT. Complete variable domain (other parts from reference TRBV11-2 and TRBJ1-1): EAGVAQSPRYKIIEKRQSVAFWCNPISGHATLYWYQQILGQGPKLLIQFQNNGVVDDSQLPKDRFSAERLKGVDSTLKIQPAKLEDSAVYLCASSLDPSLNTEAFFGQGTRLTVV.

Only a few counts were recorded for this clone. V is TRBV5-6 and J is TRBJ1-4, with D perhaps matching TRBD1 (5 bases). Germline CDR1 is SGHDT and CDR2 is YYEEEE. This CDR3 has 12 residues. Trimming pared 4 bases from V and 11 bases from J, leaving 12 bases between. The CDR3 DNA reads TGTGCCAGCAGCGGCTTAGGGGCGAAACTGTTTTTT. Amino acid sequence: CASSGLGAKLFF.

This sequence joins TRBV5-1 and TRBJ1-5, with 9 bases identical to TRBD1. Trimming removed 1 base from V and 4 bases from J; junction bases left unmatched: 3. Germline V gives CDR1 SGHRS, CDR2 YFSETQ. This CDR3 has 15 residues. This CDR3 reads CASSLTGTGNQPQHF. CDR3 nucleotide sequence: TGCGCCAGCAGCTTGACCGGGACAGGGAATCAGCCCCAGCATTTT.

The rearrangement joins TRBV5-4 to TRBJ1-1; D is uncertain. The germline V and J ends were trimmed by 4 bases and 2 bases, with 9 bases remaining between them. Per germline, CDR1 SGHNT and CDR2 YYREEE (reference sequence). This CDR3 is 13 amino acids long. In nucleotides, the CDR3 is TGTGCCAGCAGCGTAGACACTAACACTGAAGCTTTCTTT. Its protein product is CASSVDTNTEAFF.

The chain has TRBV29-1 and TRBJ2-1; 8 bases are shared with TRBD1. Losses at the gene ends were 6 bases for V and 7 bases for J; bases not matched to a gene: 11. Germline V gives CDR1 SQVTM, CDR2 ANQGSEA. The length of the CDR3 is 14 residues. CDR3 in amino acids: CSVQTGGTENEQFF. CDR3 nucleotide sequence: TGCAGCGTGCAAACAGGGGGGACAGAGAATGAGCAGTTCTTC.